The TCR beta chain described here comes from a study of control samples from healthy donors and cancer patients. Data came from immunoSEQ multiplex PCR; TCRdb stores just in-frame clones and leaves some out. The table shows about 160,000 clones, with 95% to 96% occurring only once. The V and J ends lost 6 bases and 1 base, in that order; junction bases with no gene match: 6. CDR3 length: 14 amino acids. Source material: blood. The receptor's source is a woman aged 30 to 39 in good health. The V call is TRBV6-7, the J call TRBJ2-7; TRBD2 matches 7 bases. TRBV6-7 belongs to the ORF category, with a function that is uncertain. The DNA for the CDR3 is TGTGCCAGCAGGGTGGCTAGCGGATCCTACGAGCAGTACTTC. It encodes CASRVASGSYEQYF.